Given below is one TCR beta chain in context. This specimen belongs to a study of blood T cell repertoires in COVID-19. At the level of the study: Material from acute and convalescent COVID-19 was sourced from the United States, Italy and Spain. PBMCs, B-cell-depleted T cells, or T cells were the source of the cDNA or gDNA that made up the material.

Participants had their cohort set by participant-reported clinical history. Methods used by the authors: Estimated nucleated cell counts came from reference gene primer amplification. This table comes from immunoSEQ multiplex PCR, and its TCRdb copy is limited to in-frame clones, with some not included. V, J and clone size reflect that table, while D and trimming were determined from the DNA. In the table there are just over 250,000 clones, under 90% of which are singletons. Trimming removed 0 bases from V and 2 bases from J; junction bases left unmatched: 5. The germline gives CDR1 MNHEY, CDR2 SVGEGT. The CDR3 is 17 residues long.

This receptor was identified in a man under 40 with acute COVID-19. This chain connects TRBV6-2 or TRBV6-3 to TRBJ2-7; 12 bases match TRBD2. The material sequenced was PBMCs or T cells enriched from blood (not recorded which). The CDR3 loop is CASSYSTSGSGPYEQYV. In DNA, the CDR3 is TGTGCCAGCAGTTACTCGACTAGCGGGAGCGGGCCCTACGAGCAGTACGTC.